This passage covers 27 T cell receptor beta chains from one sample sequenced in a study of prognosis after radiotherapy for stage I lung cancer (dated by TCRdb to about 2021). The instrument given in TCRdb is Illumina HiSeq 3000. The TCR beta CDR3 region was amplified from genomic DNA by two rounds of multiplex PCR. The first PCR round used primers specific to each TRBV and TRBJ gene, and the primer sequences were filed in Chinese patent CN105087789A. Starting from the raw public reads, TCRdb applied fastp trimming at Q25, assembled clones with MiXCR and retained in-frame beta chains. Every entry covers one CDR3 protein and lists the most common genes and DNA from its rows. The sample table lists about 18,000 distinct CDR3 sequences, around 55% of them with a count of one. Of the sample, 25% to 30% is held by the ten largest clones. The sequencing used PBMCs, collected before or after stereotactic body radiation therapy (not recorded which). The receptors were sampled from a donor aged 50 or older with non-small cell lung cancer.

The chain couples TRBV6-2 or TRBV6-3 to TRBJ1-3, with TRBD1 identical over 8 bases. Germline V gene lookup returns CDR1 MNHEY and CDR2 SVGEGT. The V segment lost 6 bases and the J segment 7 bases; nucleotides outside the gene matches: 11. The CDR3 contains 15 residues. DNA for the CDR3: TGTGCCAGCAGGGCAGACAGGGGTTCTTGCAACACCATATATTTT. This encodes CASRADRGSCNTIYF.

This clonotype was counted at least ten times. This chain connects TRBV6-1 to TRBJ2-3; 7 bases agree with TRBD1. With the DNA end fitting TRBJ1-5 better, the J assignment may be wrong. CDR1 MNHNS and CDR2 SASEGT come from the germline V gene. CDR3 length: 14 residues. CDR3 sequence: CARGAGGGTDTQHF. CDR3 DNA sequence: TGTGCCAGGGGGGCGGGAGGGGGGACAGATACGCAGCATTTT.

Concerning this clonotype: A read error is possible here, since a much larger clone lies one base away. The chain couples TRBV7-6 to TRBJ2-1; D unresolved. Germline values: CDR1 SGHVS, CDR2 FNYEAQ. V lost 2 bases to trimming and J lost 13 bases, with 12 bases between them. The CDR3 is 12 residues long. The CDR3 DNA follows: TGTGCCAGCAGCTTAAGGGATGGTCCCCAGTTCTTC. It encodes CASSLRDGPQFF.

V and J are TRBV6-2 or TRBV6-3 and TRBJ2-7, with D unresolved. Germline CDR1 is MNHEY and CDR2 is SVGEGT. Deletions cut 7 bases from V and 4 bases from J, with 8 bases between. The length of the CDR3 is 11 residues. CDR3 nucleotide sequence: TGTGCCAGCATCGCCCGTTACGAGCAGTACTTC. Its protein product is CASIARYEQYF.

This clonotype appeared a few times. It is likely a read error: a sequence one base away is far more abundant. The chain employs TRBV6-5 and TRBJ2-1; 9 bases align to TRBD2. Germline V gene lookup returns CDR1 MNHEY and CDR2 SVGAGI. There are 13 residues in the CDR3. Trimming removed 5 bases from V and 12 bases from J; junction bases left unmatched: 8. This chain's CDR3 is CASSEASGTVQFF. CDR3 coding DNA: TGTGCCAGCAGTGAAGCTAGCGGGACGGTGCAGTTCTTC.

Worth noting for this clonotype: With a far larger clone one base away, a read error is the likely cause. The V and J genes are TRBV7-8 and TRBJ2-7; 9 bases agree with TRBD2. Trimming took 3 bases from V and 4 from J; bases not matched to a gene: 13. The germline CDR1 and CDR2 sequences are SGHVS and FQNEAQ. The CDR3 runs to 17 residues. This chain's CDR3 is CASSFSTGAGGLYEQYF. In DNA, the CDR3 is TGTGCCAGCAGCTTCTCGACAGGAGCGGGAGGATTGTACGAGCAGTACTTC. Looking up the rest from reference TRBV7-8 and TRBJ2-7 gives the full variable domain: GAGVSQSPRYKVAKRGQDVALRCDPISGHVSLFWYQQALGQGPEFLTYFQNEAQLDKSGLPSDRFFAERPEGSVSTLKIQRTQQEDSAVYLCASSFSTGAGGLYEQYFGPGTRLTVT.

This clonotype was observed a single time. The V and J genes are TRBV6-2 or TRBV6-3 and TRBJ1-2; tentative D call: TRBD1 (6 bases). The CDR3 sequence is 14 residues long. Germline V CDR1 and CDR2: MNHEY, SVGEGT. V shed 5 bases and J shed 5 bases, with 15 bases lying between them. This CDR3 is CASSEGTSIYGYTF. The CDR3, as DNA: TGTGCCAGCAGTGAAGGGACATCGATTTATGGCTACACCTTC.

The J gene is TRBJ1-2, the V gene TRBV9; D is uncertain. The CDR3 is 15 amino acids. Trimming took 4 bases from V and 4 from J, leaving 17 bases between them. Germline-derived CDR1 and CDR2 are SGDLS and YYNGEE. CDR3 DNA sequence: TGTGCCAGCAGCCCTAGGGTTTCAGACGCCTATGGCTACACCTTC. Amino acids: CASSPRVSDAYGYTF.

As DNA, the CDR3 is TGCAGTGCTAGAGTGGGAGGGGCGAAAGCTTTCTTT. Amino acid sequence: CSARVGGAKAFF. The rearrangement links TRBV20-1 to TRBJ1-1, with D possibly TRBD1 on 5 matching bases. V lost 1 base and J 9 bases, leaving 12 bases between the germline ends. CDR3 length equals 12 residues. The germline V gene has CDR1 DFQATT and CDR2 SNEGSKA (reference sequence).

This clonotype rates as medium-sized (0.01 to 0.1%). The chain joins TRBV19 to TRBJ1-2, with D perhaps matching TRBD1 (5 bases). This CDR3 region has 12 residues. CDR1 is LNHDA, CDR2 SQIVND, per germline (reference sequence). Trimming pared 7 bases from V and 3 bases from J, leaving 9 bases between. The CDR3 DNA is TGTGCCAGTAATGGGGCGGACTATGGCTACACCTTC. This encodes CASNGADYGYTF.

To note about this clonotype: Given a far larger clone just one base away, this is likely a sequencing read error. The chain couples TRBV20-1 to TRBJ2-5; D might be TRBD2 (5 bases). CDR1 and CDR2 (germline): DFQATT, SNEGSKA (reference sequence). This CDR3 is built from 10 residues. As DNA, the CDR3 is TGCAGTCCCCGAGGGAATGAGAAGTTCTTC. Translated: CSPRGNEKFF.

This clonotype was detected many times. DNA of the CDR3: TGTGCCAGCAGTCGGACAGGGCGGAACACTGAAGCTTTCTTT. The encoded protein is CASSRTGRNTEAFF. The chain joins TRBV28 to TRBJ1-1; TRBD1 matches 8 bases. The CDR3 covers 14 residues. Losses at the gene ends were 5 bases for V and 1 base for J; bases not matched to a gene: 3. The germline V gene encodes CDR1 MDHEN and CDR2 SYDVKM. Full variable domain (rest looked up from reference TRBV28 and TRBJ1-1): DVKVTQSSRYLVKRTGEKVFLECVQDMDHENMFWYRQDPGLGLRLIYFSYDVKMKEKGDIPEGYSVSREKKERFSLILESASTNQTSMYLCASSRTGRNTEAFFGQGTRLTVV.

The table lists this clonotype with many counts. V gene TRBV13 combines with J gene TRBJ2-5; TRBD2 agrees at 9 bases. The ends lost 7 bases at V and 3 bases at J; junction bases unmatched: 12. This CDR3 contains 16 residues. Germline V CDR1 and CDR2: PRHDT, FYEKMQ (reference sequence). DNA of the CDR3: TGTGCCAGCACCCGTCGGGGCGGGAGGGAAGAAGAGACCCAGTACTTC. Protein: CASTRRGGREEETQYF.

With respect to this clonotype: At one boundary the junction diverges from the germline segment, which might be a read error. The chain recombines TRBV6-2 or TRBV6-3 with TRBJ1-5; D unclear. The CDR3 covers 15 residues. Germline CDR1 MNHEY, CDR2 SVGEGT. This chain's CDR3 is CAISEAAVGNQPQHF. DNA of the CDR3: TGTGCCATCAGTGAAGCAGCGGTGGGGAATCAGCCCCAGCATTTT.

Judged by abundance, this clonotype is medium-sized. This rearrangement joins TRBV2 to TRBJ2-1; no definite D call. There are 12 residues in the CDR3. The germline V and J ends were trimmed by 4 bases and 4 bases, with 5 bases remaining between them. The germline CDR1 and CDR2 sequences are SNHLY and FYNNEI. The CDR3 loop is CASSGDYNEQFF. CDR3 nucleotides: TGTGCCAGCAGTGGGGATTACAATGAGCAGTTCTTC.

This chain links TRBV7-7 with TRBJ2-7; TRBD1 agrees at 8 bases. Losses at the gene ends were 7 bases for V and 4 bases for J; bases not matched to a gene: 6. Germline CDR1 SSHAT, CDR2 FNYEAQ (reference sequence). This CDR3 comprises 13 residues. CDR3 region: CASIRDRWYEQYF. In nucleotides, the CDR3 is TGTGCCAGCATCCGGGACAGGTGGTACGAGCAGTACTTC.

The V gene is TRBV7-8, the J gene TRBJ2-7; the D gene is possibly TRBD1 (5 bases). Germline V gives CDR1 SGHVS, CDR2 FQNEAQ. The CDR3 is 12 residues long. Trimming cost V 0 bases and J 9 bases, with 9 bases left between them. CDR3 nucleotide sequence: TGTGCCAGCAGCTTAGCCTCAGGGATGCAGTACTTC. It yields the protein CASSLASGMQYF.

As for this clonotype: It is likely a read error: a sequence one base away is far more abundant. The gene calls are TRBV11-2 and TRBJ2-7; 8 nucleotides agree with TRBD2. CDR1 and CDR2 from the germline V gene are SGHAT and FQNNGV. V trimming: 2 bases; J trimming: 7 bases; junction bases outside the gene matches: 13. The CDR3 is 16 amino acids. Here the CDR3 reads CASSLLGIAGRKEQYF. Written as DNA, the CDR3 is TGTGCCAGCAGCTTACTCGGAATAGCGGGGCGGAAGGAGCAGTACTTC. Variable domain in full (rest from reference TRBV11-2 and TRBJ2-7): EAGVAQSPRYKIIEKRQSVAFWCNPISGHATLYWYQQILGQGPKLLIQFQNNGVVDDSQLPKDRFSAERLKGVDSTLKIQPAKLEDSAVYLCASSLLGIAGRKEQYFGPGTRLTVT.

The CDR3 bases are TGTGCCAGCAGAGGTGGGGCGGTCTACAATGAGCAGTTCTTC. The encoded protein is CASRGGAVYNEQFF. This chain joins TRBV2 and TRBJ2-1; D possibly corresponds to TRBD1 (5 bases). This CDR3 has 14 residues. In germline, CDR1 is SNHLY, CDR2 FYNNEI. V was trimmed by 6 bases and J by 3 bases, leaving 12 bases between them.

The chain links TRBV27 to TRBJ2-1, with 13 bases identical to TRBD2. Germline V gene sequence: CDR1 MNHEY, CDR2 SMNVEV (reference sequence). This CDR3 has 13 amino acids. The J segment lost 15 bases and the V segment lost 9 bases, leaving 11 bases of the junction unmatched. The CDR3 nucleotides read TGTGCCAGTCAACTAGCGGGAGGGGTTGATCGGTTCTTC. This codes for CASQLAGGVDRFF.

As concerns this clonotype: One end of the junction fails to match germline, which may point to a read error. V usage is TRBV10-2 and J usage is TRBJ2-2; no reliable D call. CDR1 and CDR2 (germline): WSHSY, SAAADI. CDR3 length equals 13 residues. As DNA, the CDR3 is TGCGCCAGCAACTCGGGTAACATCGGGGAGCTGTTTTTT. It specifies CASNSGNIGELFF.

This chain links TRBV11-3 with TRBJ2-1; D uncertain. This CDR3 is built from 11 residues. The germline V gene encodes CDR1 SGHNT and CDR2 YENEEA. V was clipped by 1 base and J by 8 bases, with 3 bases between them. CDR3 sequence: CASSLGYEQFF. CDR3 sequence (DNA): TGTGCCAGCAGCTTAGGGTATGAGCAGTTCTTC.

This clonotype was observed at least ten times. V usage is TRBV4-2 and J usage is TRBJ2-3, with D possibly TRBD1 on 5 matching bases. CDR1 and CDR2 from the germline V gene are LGHNA and YNFKEQ. The CDR3 has 17 amino acids. The germline V and J ends were trimmed by 4 bases and 6 bases, with 23 bases remaining between them. The CDR3 here is CASSLRKSTVSPDTQYF. The CDR3 region has the DNA TGTGCCAGCAGCCTAAGGAAATCGACAGTGTCCCCTGATACGCAGTATTTT.

This clonotype was recorded many times. The rearrangement uses TRBV15 and TRBJ2-7; 13 nucleotides match TRBD2. With V trimmed by 2 bases and J by 5 bases, 12 bases remained unmatched. The germline V gene has CDR1 LNHNV and CDR2 YYDKDF (reference sequence). CDR3 length: 18 amino acids. CDR3 DNA sequence: TGTGCCACCAGCAGAACCGGGACTAGCGGGGCCGGGAGAGACGAGCAGTACTTC. Translation gives CATSRTGTSGAGRDEQYF.

The genes are TRBV28 and TRBJ2-7; the D gene is possibly TRBD1 (7 bases). Germline lookup yields CDR1 MDHEN and CDR2 SYDVKM. V was cut by 3 bases and J by 4 bases, with 19 bases left in between. The CDR3 consists of 16 residues. CDR3 residues: CASSLPGGTTGYEQYF. CDR3 coding DNA: TGTGCCAGCAGTTTGCCAGGGGGGACGACAGGTTACGAGCAGTACTTC.

The V gene is TRBV28, the J gene TRBJ2-7; 9 bases are shared with TRBD2. The V gene end was trimmed by 5 bases and the J gene end by 7 bases; junction bases not matched to a gene: 9. There are 14 residues in the CDR3. Germline-derived CDR1 and CDR2 are MDHEN and SYDVKM. The CDR3 loop is CASSGLALIGEQYF. CDR3 DNA: TGTGCCAGCAGTGGACTAGCGTTAATTGGGGAGCAGTACTTC.

V is TRBV28 and J is TRBJ2-3; tentatively, D is TRBD2 (5 bases). Between the trimmed V and J ends, which lost 3 bases and 0 bases, there was a span of 10 bases. CDR3 length equals 15 residues. Germline V gene lookup returns CDR1 MDHEN and CDR2 SYDVKM. DNA of the CDR3: TGTGCCAGCAGTTTTGGGTGGACTAGCACAGATACGCAGTATTTT. This codes for CASSFGWTSTDTQYF.